This TCR beta chain was captured by sequencing in a study of cytomegalovirus exposure and HLA in healthy donors. As for the study in general: Ancestry clustering placed about 80% of several hundred genotyped donors in the Caucasian-associated cluster.

This clone was counted between two and nine times. Antigen specificity is unknown. Amplification used 60 Vbeta primers and 13 Jbeta primers. Libraries were prepared by immunoSEQ multiplex PCR; TCRdb keeps only in-frame clonotypes and omits some of them. Altogether under 150,000 clones are present, approximately 80% being singletons, with the ten largest covering about 1.2%. Whole-study results and caveats: Across donors, presence/absence analyses took sequencing depth to be roughly uniform. The authors later found HLA-associated TCR beta chains more clonally expanded than equally common others.

J lost 3 bases, V lost 1 base, and 3 bases had no gene match. Germline lookup yields CDR1 MGHRA and CDR2 YSYEKL. The CDR3 sequence is 16 residues long. The chain is built from TRBV4-1 and TRBJ2-5; 12 bases match TRBD2. The sequence was collected from a girl aged 2 to 9 in good health and CMV-seronegative. Sequences were obtained from PBMCs. CDR3 amino acids: CASSQGLAGVKETQYF. The CDR3 region has the DNA TGCGCCAGCAGCCAAGGACTAGCGGGGGTGAAAGAGACCCAGTACTTC.